The 29 T cell receptor beta chains below come from one sample, sequenced in a study of cytomegalovirus exposure and HLA in healthy donors. This PCR relied on a set of 60 Vbeta primers and 13 Jbeta primers. The repertoire was sequenced with immunoSEQ multiplex PCR; TCRdb's copy has only in-frame clones and lacks some. The repertoire holds about 160,000 clones, with around 75% as singletons. The specimen was PBMCs. The receptors were sampled from a human donor in good health.

This chain joins TRBV6-6 and TRBJ1-2; 7 bases fit TRBD1. Trimming took 6 bases from V and 9 from J; bases not matched to a gene: 10. This CDR3 comprises 13 residues. Germline-derived CDR1 and CDR2 are MNHNY and SVGAGI (reference sequence). The CDR3 sequence: CASSNQQGNRYTF. The CDR3, as DNA: TGTGCCAGCAGCAACCAACAGGGGAACCGCTACACCTTC.

The CDR3 loop is CASSLLGGGYTF. CDR3 nucleotide sequence: TGTGCCAGCAGCTTATTAGGGGGTGGCTACACCTTC. The chain carries TRBV7-2 and TRBJ1-2; weak D call: TRBD1 (6 bases). Germline V CDR1 and CDR2: SGHTA, FQGNSA. There are 12 residues in the CDR3. V lost 2 bases and J 7 bases, leaving 8 bases between the germline ends.

This sequence joins TRBV5-1 and TRBJ1-1; D gene uncertain. The germline CDR1 and CDR2 sequences are SGHRS and YFSETQ. The germline V and J ends were trimmed by 4 bases and 4 bases, with 11 bases remaining between them. The CDR3 contains 13 residues. CDR3 sequence: CASSRELGTEAFF. In DNA form, the CDR3 reads TGCGCCAGCAGCCGGGAGTTGGGCACTGAAGCTTTCTTT.

This clone was picked up a small number of times. CDR3 DNA sequence: TGTGCCAGCAGCCGCCCCGGACAGGCGTCCACAGATACGCAGTATTTT. It yields the protein CASSRPGQASTDTQYF. The chain recombines TRBV25-1 with TRBJ2-3, with 7 positions matching TRBD1. Germline V gene data show CDR1 as MGHDK and CDR2 as SYGVNS. V was clipped by 6 bases and J by 2 bases; unmatched bases: 11. The CDR3 runs 16 residues.

This rearrangement joins TRBV7-3 to TRBJ2-7; 8 bases align to TRBD1. V shed 2 bases, J shed 5 bases, and the junction held 8 bases outside the gene matches. Germline CDR1 is SGHTA and CDR2 is FQGTGA. The CDR3 contains 15 residues. DNA of the CDR3: TGTGCCAGCAGCTTAGGCCAGGGGGCTTTCGACGAGCAGTACTTC. Its protein product is CASSLGQGAFDEQYF.

The chain recombines TRBV15 with TRBJ1-5; 8 bases are shared with TRBD1. The V and J ends lost 0 bases and 7 bases, in that order; junction bases with no gene match: 2. The CDR3 contains 14 residues. Germline V CDR1 and CDR2: LNHNV, YYDKDF (reference sequence). For the CDR3, the DNA is TGTGCCACCAGCAGAGAGGACAGGGACCAGCCCCAGCATTTT. It encodes CATSREDRDQPQHF.

V and J are TRBV5-4 and TRBJ2-2; a weak D match, TRBD1 (6 bases). Trimming stripped 1 base from V and 3 bases from J, with 10 bases between. From germline, CDR1 is SGHNT and CDR2 YYREEE (reference sequence). The CDR3 length is 15 residues. CDR3 amino acids: CASSLLGQDTGELFF. The CDR3, as DNA: TGTGCCAGCAGCTTGCTGGGACAAGACACCGGGGAGCTGTTTTTT.

The rearrangement joins TRBV6-5 to TRBJ2-7; 8 bases match TRBD1. V lost 2 bases to trimming and J lost 12 bases; unmatched junction nucleotides: 6. This CDR3 has 12 residues. Per germline, CDR1 MNHEY and CDR2 SVGAGI. In DNA form, the CDR3 reads TGTGCCAGCAGTTACGGATGGGACAGGTTGTACTTC. Residues: CASSYGWDRLYF.

This chain connects TRBV19 to TRBJ2-1; possible D gene TRBD2, 6 bases. Germline-derived CDR1 and CDR2 are LNHDA and SQIVND (reference sequence). The CDR3 is made up of 14 amino acids. Trimming cost V 9 bases and J 4 bases, with 16 bases left between them. CDR3 sequence reads: CASRLGRGYNEQFF. The CDR3 region has the DNA TGTGCCAGCCGACTGGGCCGGGGGTACAATGAGCAGTTCTTC.

The rearrangement joins TRBV19 to TRBJ2-7; TRBD1 agrees at 8 bases. CDR1 is LNHDA and CDR2 is SQIVND in the germline V gene (reference sequence). The junction had 8 bases not matched to a gene; V was cut back by 4 bases and J by 3 bases. CDR3 length equals 15 residues. This CDR3 reads CASSTETGAIYEQYF. The DNA for the CDR3 is TGTGCCAGTAGTACGGAGACAGGGGCCATCTACGAGCAGTACTTC.

The rearrangement links TRBV6-1 to TRBJ2-7; D is unclear. Germline loops: CDR1 MNHNS, CDR2 SASEGT. The CDR3 runs 13 residues. The V gene lost 2 bases and the J gene lost 3 bases, with 8 bases spanning the gap. CDR3 sequence reads: CASSENRFYEQYF. The CDR3 bases are TGTGCCAGCAGTGAAAACAGATTCTACGAGCAGTACTTC.

The chain carries TRBV2 and TRBJ2-7; 11 bases agree with TRBD1. Germline V gene lookup returns CDR1 SNHLY and CDR2 FYNNEI. The CDR3 has 14 amino acids. V lost 7 bases and J lost 3; bases outside the gene matches: 5. The CDR3, as DNA: TGTGCCAGCATCCGGGACAGGGGGATCTACGAGCAGTACTTC. It translates to CASIRDRGIYEQYF.

CDR3 DNA: TGTGCCTGGAGTCTGACAGGTTTCTACTATGGCTACACCTTC. Its translation is CAWSLTGFYYGYTF. V and J are TRBV30 and TRBJ1-2; tentative D call: TRBD1 (6 bases). Per germline, CDR1 GTSNPN and CDR2 SVGIG (reference sequence). V lost 2 bases and J 3 bases, leaving 13 bases between the germline ends. CDR3 length equals 14 residues.

The CDR3, as DNA: TGCGCCAGCAGCTTGGGGGCGAGGCTAGCGGGAAGAGAGACCCAGTACTTC. Translated, it gives CASSLGARLAGRETQYF. The J gene is TRBJ2-5, the V gene TRBV5-1; 9 bases fit TRBD2. Looked up from germline, CDR1 is SGHRS and CDR2 is YFSETQ. Trimming cost V 0 bases and J 4 bases; bases outside gene matches: 10. The CDR3 contains 17 residues.

This chain links TRBV30 with TRBJ1-3; D gene ambiguous. V lost 1 base to trimming and J lost 4 bases, with 5 bases between them. The CDR3 sequence is 12 residues long. Germline CDR1 is GTSNPN and CDR2 is SVGIG (reference sequence). Here the CDR3 DNA reads TGTGCCTGGAGTGGAGGAGGAAACACCATATATTTT. Its protein product is CAWSGGGNTIYF.

The chain has TRBV19 and TRBJ1-5; no clear D. The ends were cut back, 4 bases at V and 0 bases at J, with 10 bases in the middle. Germline V CDR1 and CDR2: LNHDA, SQIVND (reference sequence). The length of the CDR3 is 15 residues. CDR3 nucleotide sequence: TGTGCCAGTAGTACCCGACTGATTAGCAATCAGCCCCAGCATTTT. Translating it yields CASSTRLISNQPQHF.

The rearrangement links TRBV4-1 to TRBJ1-2; 7 bases fit TRBD1. Losses at the gene ends were 1 base for V and 6 bases for J; bases not matched to a gene: 8. Looked up from germline, CDR1 is MGHRA and CDR2 is YSYEKL. This CDR3 is 15 amino acids long. This chain's CDR3 is CASSQVGRGKHGYTF. The CDR3, as DNA: TGCGCCAGCAGCCAAGTGGGCAGGGGGAAGCATGGCTACACCTTC.

This clone has just one count. The chain recombines TRBV18 with TRBJ2-1; no reliable D call. This CDR3 is built from 13 residues. V lost 5 bases to trimming and J lost 6 bases, with 11 bases between them. Germline values: CDR1 KGHSH, CDR2 LQKENI. CDR3 region: CASSNPQSNEQFF. CDR3 in DNA: TGTGCCAGCTCAAACCCACAATCCAATGAGCAGTTCTTC.

V and J are TRBV10-3 and TRBJ2-2, with D maybe TRBD2 (5 bases). V was clipped by 0 bases and J by 3 bases, with 14 bases between them. Germline CDR1 reads ENHRY; CDR2 reads SYGVKD. This CDR3 is built from 17 residues. As DNA, the CDR3 is TGTGCCATCAGTGAGTCGAACGGGCGGCGGGACACCGGGGAGCTGTTTTTT. Its protein product is CAISESNGRRDTGELFF.

A few counts support this clone. V usage is TRBV29-1 and J usage is TRBJ2-3; D is uncertain. Deletions cut 7 bases from V and 2 bases from J, with 13 bases between. This CDR3 comprises 13 residues. Germline V lookup: CDR1 SQVTM, CDR2 ANQGSEA. CDR3 sequence (DNA): TGCAGCGCCCGTGGGCAGACCACAGATACGCAGTATTTT. It specifies CSARGQTTDTQYF.

The chain carries TRBV30 and TRBJ1-6; a possible D gene is TRBD1 (6 bases). V shed 3 bases and J shed 5 bases, with 20 bases lying between them. The CDR3 consists of 17 residues. From germline, CDR1 is GTSNPN and CDR2 SVGIG (reference sequence). CDR3 nucleotides: TGTGCCTGGAGGACCACTTCGAGGACAGCAAATAATTCACCCCTCCACTTT. This encodes CAWRTTSRTANNSPLHF.

DNA of the CDR3: TGTGCCAGCAGCACTCGAACTAGCAATCAGCCCCAGCATTTT. Encoded protein: CASSTRTSNQPQHF. The V and J genes are TRBV28 and TRBJ1-5, with D unresolved. Trimming took off 6 bases at V and 0 bases at J, with 9 bases between the two ends. Germline V gene data show CDR1 as MDHEN and CDR2 as SYDVKM. This CDR3 contains 14 residues.

The genes are TRBV27 and TRBJ2-1; TRBD2 matches 7 bases. CDR3 size: 14 residues. CDR1 and CDR2 (germline): MNHEY, SMNVEV (reference sequence). V was pared by 4 bases and J by 5 bases, with 5 bases of the junction left unmatched. Here the CDR3 reads CASSYRGVDNEQFF. CDR3 nucleotides: TGTGCCAGCAGTTACCGGGGGGTTGACAATGAGCAGTTCTTC.

CDR3 protein: CASSLKPLGSINYGYTF. For the CDR3, the DNA is TGCGCCAGCAGCCTCAAACCCCTGGGCAGCATAAACTATGGCTACACCTTC. The chain is built from TRBV5-1 and TRBJ1-2, with no clear D. The CDR3 spans 17 residues. Germline V gene sequence: CDR1 SGHRS, CDR2 YFSETQ. V was shortened by 4 bases and J by 2 bases, with 21 bases between the two germline ends.

The V gene is TRBV7-2, the J gene TRBJ1-2; 10 bases line up with TRBD1. The J segment lost 5 bases and the V segment lost 4 bases, leaving 10 bases of the junction unmatched. This CDR3 is 16 amino acids long. From germline, CDR1 is SGHTA and CDR2 FQGNSA. The CDR3 region is CASSSFDRGRDYGYTF. The DNA of the CDR3 is TGTGCCAGCAGCTCGTTCGACAGGGGGCGTGATTATGGCTACACCTTC.

J is TRBJ2-3 and V is TRBV15; no clear D gene. Deletions cut 2 bases from V and 2 bases from J, with 11 bases between. The CDR3 runs to 15 residues. CDR1 is LNHNV, CDR2 YYDKDF, per germline (reference sequence). CDR3 nucleotides: TGTGCCACCAGCAGATTCCAGGCTCTCACAGATACGCAGTATTTT. This translates into CATSRFQALTDTQYF.

The chain carries TRBV5-1 and TRBJ2-3, with D perhaps TRBD1 (5 bases). Germline V CDR1 and CDR2: SGHRS, YFSETQ. V lost 4 bases and J lost 2, with 11 bases in between. The CDR3 is 14 residues long. CDR3 in DNA: TGCGCCAGCAGCGCTCAGGGTACCACAGATACGCAGTATTTT. It codes for CASSAQGTTDTQYF.

Here the CDR3 reads CASSELGGNEQFF. As DNA, the CDR3 is TGTGCCAGTAGTGAACTAGGGGGCAATGAGCAGTTCTTC. J is TRBJ2-1 and V is TRBV19, with D perhaps TRBD1 (6 bases). Germline CDR1 and CDR2: LNHDA and SQIVND (reference sequence). The CDR3 consists of 13 residues. Trimming removed 5 bases at V and 6 bases at J, with 11 bases between.

J is TRBJ1-2 and V is TRBV16, with 8 bases matching TRBD1. Looked up from germline, CDR1 is KGHSY and CDR2 is FQNENV. Trimming at V came to 4 bases and at J to 5 bases, leaving 15 bases not matched to a gene. CDR3 length: 17 residues. The CDR3 bases are TGTGCCAGCAGCCCTACCCGGTTGGGGGACAGGATTTATGGCTACACCTTC. As protein: CASSPTRLGDRIYGYTF.